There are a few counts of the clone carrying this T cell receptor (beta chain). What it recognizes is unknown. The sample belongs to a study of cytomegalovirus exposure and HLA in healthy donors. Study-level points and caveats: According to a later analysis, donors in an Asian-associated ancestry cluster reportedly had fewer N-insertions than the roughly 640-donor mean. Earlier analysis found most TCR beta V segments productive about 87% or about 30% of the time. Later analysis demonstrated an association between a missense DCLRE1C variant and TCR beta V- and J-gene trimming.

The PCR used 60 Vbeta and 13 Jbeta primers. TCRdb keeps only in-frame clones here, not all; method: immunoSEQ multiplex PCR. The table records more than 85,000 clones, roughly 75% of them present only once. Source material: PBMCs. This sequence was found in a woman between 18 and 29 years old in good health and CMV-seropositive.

For the CDR3, the DNA is TGCAGCGTTGTTCGGCTAGACGAACCGTTCTTC. It codes for CSVVRLDEPFF. The chain recombines TRBV29-1 with TRBJ2-1; D gene uncertain. The CDR3 length is 11 residues. V was clipped by 4 bases and J by 15 bases, with 16 bases between them. Germline V gene lookup returns CDR1 SQVTM and CDR2 ANQGSEA.